Below are 17 T cell receptor beta chains sequenced from a single sample in a study of beta chain features in type 1 diabetes. Expressed TCRB transcripts were sequenced because the entire RNA isolate underwent reverse transcription. The assay was immunoSEQ multiplex PCR, and TCRdb's table has in-frame clones only and misses some. The table records 310,000 or so clones, 6.5% to 10% of them present only once. Sequencing input: central memory CD4+ T cells from blood. The receptors stem from a woman aged 18 to 35 in good health.

This clone was detected ten times or more. This chain joins TRBV7-2 and TRBJ1-1; D is undetermined. Per the germline V gene, CDR1 is SGHTA and CDR2 is FQGNSA. The CDR3 is 13 residues long. V lost 5 bases and J lost 0, with 7 bases in between. CDR3 nucleotides: TGTGCCAGCAGCAAACAGATGAACACTGAAGCTTTCTTT. This gives the protein CASSKQMNTEAFF.

This clone was seen a handful of times. The chain employs TRBV9 and TRBJ2-2, with D possibly called TRBD1 or TRBD2 (5 bases each). CDR1 is SGDLS and CDR2 is YYNGEE in the germline V gene. This CDR3 is built from 15 residues. V was cut by 4 bases and J by 0 bases, with 10 bases left in between. The CDR3 spells CASSIRDANTGELFF. CDR3 nucleotides: TGTGCCAGCAGCATCCGGGACGCGAACACCGGGGAGCTGTTTTTT.

This clone was detected ten times or more. The chain employs TRBV7-8 and TRBJ2-1; TRBD2 matches 8 bases. The germline V gene has CDR1 SGHVS and CDR2 FQNEAQ. Trimming cost V 7 bases and J 8 bases; bases outside gene matches: 13. This CDR3 has 15 amino acids. In nucleotides, the CDR3 is TGTGCCAGCAACCGCAGGCATAGCGGGGTCGATGAGCAGTTCTTC. The encoded protein is CASNRRHSGVDEQFF.

This rearrangement joins TRBV7-2 to TRBJ2-3, with D perhaps given as TRBD1 or TRBD2 (5 bases each). V lost 0 bases and J 2 bases, leaving 15 bases between the germline ends. The CDR3 has 17 residues. Germline-derived CDR1 and CDR2 are SGHTA and FQGNSA. Here the CDR3 DNA reads TGTGCCAGCAGCTTAGCCTCGGGGCGGACCAACACAGATACGCAGTATTTT. It codes for CASSLASGRTNTDTQYF. Combining the CDR3 with reference TRBV7-2 and TRBJ2-3 gives the whole variable domain GAGVSQSPSNKVTEKGKDVELRCDPISGHTALYWYRQSLGQGLEFLIYFQGNSAPDKSGLPSDRFSAERTGGSVSTLTIQRTQQEDSAVYLCASSLASGRTNTDTQYFGPGTRLTVL.

This clone was detected a few times. J is TRBJ2-3 and V is TRBV4-2, with D perhaps matching TRBD1 (5 bases). V gave up 2 bases and J gave up 4 bases, with 7 bases separating them. The germline CDR1 and CDR2 sequences are LGHNA and YNFKEQ. This CDR3 spans 13 amino acids. This chain's CDR3 is CASSQHRSDTQYF. CDR3 nucleotide sequence: TGTGCCAGCAGCCAACACAGGTCAGATACGCAGTATTTT.

This clone showed up just a few times. This chain connects TRBV6-6 to TRBJ2-1; D is uncertain. The CDR3 totals 11 residues. Per germline, CDR1 MNHNY and CDR2 SVGAGI (reference sequence). The V and J ends lost 7 bases and 8 bases respectively, with 9 bases between them. CDR3 sequence (DNA): TGTGCCAGCAAGGCCGGGCATGAGCAGTTCTTC. This encodes CASKAGHEQFF.

This clone has at least ten counts. The chain has TRBV7-2 and TRBJ2-1; TRBD2 matches 8 bases. The germline CDR1 and CDR2 sequences are SGHTA and FQGNSA. The ends lost 3 bases at V and 4 bases at J; junction bases unmatched: 5. The CDR3 length is 15 residues. The CDR3 here is CASSFRGLEYNEQFF. CDR3 coding DNA: TGTGCCAGCAGCTTTCGGGGACTAGAGTACAATGAGCAGTTCTTC. Using reference TRBV7-2 and TRBJ2-1 for the parts outside the CDR3, the full variable domain is GAGVSQSPSNKVTEKGKDVELRCDPISGHTALYWYRQSLGQGLEFLIYFQGNSAPDKSGLPSDRFSAERTGGSVSTLTIQRTQQEDSAVYLCASSFRGLEYNEQFFGPGTRLTVL.

Notes on this clone: A read error may account for a junction end that differs from germline. The chain employs TRBV5-1 and TRBJ1-3, with 7 bases fitting TRBD1. This CDR3 is 13 amino acids long. Looked up from germline, CDR1 is SGHRS and CDR2 is YFSETQ. The CDR3, as DNA: TGCGCCAGCAGCCCCACTCCCGACTGGGACAGAAATTTT. Translating gives CASSPTPDWDRNF.

This rearrangement joins TRBV11-2 to TRBJ2-2, with D possibly matching TRBD2 (5 bases). The germline V gene encodes CDR1 SGHAT and CDR2 FQNNGV. The V end lost 1 base, the J end lost 4 bases, and 7 bases lay between the germline ends. The CDR3 consists of 14 residues. CDR3 residues: CASSLGGSTGELFF. The CDR3 DNA reads TGTGCCAGCAGCTTAGGAGGGAGCACCGGGGAGCTGTTTTTT.

The V gene is TRBV29-1, the J gene TRBJ1-1, with D hard to call. There are 13 residues in the CDR3. V lost 4 bases and J lost 2, with 11 bases in between. CDR1 and CDR2 from the germline V gene are SQVTM and ANQGSEA. CDR3 region: CSVARISNTEAFF. CDR3 nucleotide sequence: TGCAGCGTTGCACGGATAAGTAACACTGAAGCTTTCTTT.

In this sample, this clone turned up a few times. The chain joins TRBV7-2 to TRBJ2-5; D call uncertain. The J call is doubtful: the DNA matches TRBJ2-7 better. Germline CDR1 and CDR2: SGHTA and FQGNSA. The CDR3 spans 14 residues. This CDR3 is CASRGRRAPYEQYF. CDR3 DNA: TGTGCCAGCAGAGGTAGAAGGGCCCCCTACGAGCAGTACTTC.

The V and J genes are TRBV5-1 and TRBJ2-7; perhaps TRBD1 as D (6 bases). This CDR3 has 15 amino acids. Per germline, CDR1 SGHRS and CDR2 YFSETQ. V lost 1 base, J lost 6 bases, and 17 bases lay in between. CDR3 in amino acids: CASSLLGASSGEQYF. Written as DNA, the CDR3 is TGCGCCAGCAGCTTGTTGGGGGCCTCCTCGGGCGAGCAGTACTTC.

This clone was seen a few times. The chain links TRBV7-2 to TRBJ2-2, with D uncertain. This CDR3 region has 14 residues. CDR1 SGHTA and CDR2 FQGNSA come from the germline V gene. The V end was cut by 4 bases, the J end by 1 base, with 7 bases between. CDR3 protein: CASSSSWNTGELFF. The DNA for the CDR3 is TGTGCCAGCAGCTCAAGCTGGAACACCGGGGAGCTGTTTTTT. The complete variable domain, with remaining parts taken from reference TRBV7-2 and TRBJ2-2, reads GAGVSQSPSNKVTEKGKDVELRCDPISGHTALYWYRQSLGQGLEFLIYFQGNSAPDKSGLPSDRFSAERTGGSVSTLTIQRTQQEDSAVYLCASSSSWNTGELFFGEGSRLTVL.

The J gene is TRBJ2-7, the V gene TRBV28; possibly TRBD2 for D (6 bases). Germline CDR1 is MDHEN and CDR2 is SYDVKM. The CDR3 contains 17 residues. Deletions cut 3 bases from V and 5 bases from J, with 23 bases between. The CDR3 is CASSFLFGIGGVHEQYF. CDR3 nucleotide sequence: TGTGCCAGCAGTTTTCTATTCGGAATAGGAGGGGTCCACGAGCAGTACTTC.

This clone was recorded a few times. The chain employs TRBV18 and TRBJ2-7; 7 positions match TRBD1. Per the germline V gene, CDR1 is KGHSH and CDR2 is LQKENI. With 1 base clipped from V and 3 bases from J, the junction kept 3 bases outside the gene matches. The CDR3 runs 14 residues. CDR3 in amino acids: CASSPQGADYEQYF. Written as DNA, the CDR3 is TGTGCCAGCTCACCACAGGGGGCTGACTACGAGCAGTACTTC.

This chain joins TRBV18 and TRBJ2-4, with D unclear. CDR1 is KGHSH, CDR2 LQKENI, per germline. With 3 bases removed from V and 6 bases from J, the gap between germline ends came to 12 bases. The CDR3 sequence is 14 residues long. The CDR3 spells CASSPYFKGNIQYF. The DNA of the CDR3 is TGTGCCAGCTCACCCTACTTTAAGGGAAACATTCAGTACTTC.

The rearrangement uses TRBV5-1 and TRBJ1-1, with 7 bases that match TRBD1. V shed 0 bases, J shed 1 base, and the junction held 0 bases outside the gene matches. The CDR3 is made up of 14 amino acids. Germline V gene lookup returns CDR1 SGHRS and CDR2 YFSETQ. This chain's CDR3 is CASSLGDRNTEAFF. CDR3 in DNA: TGCGCCAGCAGCTTGGGGGACAGGAACACTGAAGCTTTCTTT.